These 23 T cell receptor beta chains came from one sample sequenced in a study of Graves' ophthalmopathy and Graves' hyperthyroidism. Amplification targeted the TCR beta CDR3 regions, with RNA transcripts as the source material. The workflow started with a first-round RT-PCR run with HTBI primers and then moved on to a second-round multiplex PCR. From the multiplex PCR reads, TCRdb called clonotypes with MiXCR, one entry per CDR3 protein. The sample yields hundreds of thousands of distinct CDR3 sequences, roughly two fifths seen once. Sequenced input: peripheral blood. These receptors were taken from an adult man with Graves' ophthalmopathy.

This clonotype was picked up many times. The chain is built from TRBV5-1 and TRBJ1-1, with D hard to call. The CDR3 runs to 12 residues. Germline V gene lookup returns CDR1 SGHRS and CDR2 YFSETQ. V lost 0 bases and J 8 bases, leaving 8 bases between the germline ends. CDR3 sequence reads: CASSLEGGEAFF. For the CDR3, the DNA is TGCGCCAGCAGCTTGGAGGGCGGGGAAGCTTTCTTT.

Many counts were recorded for this clonotype. This rearrangement joins TRBV20-1 to TRBJ2-7; TRBD2 is a possible D gene (5 bases). Looked up from germline, CDR1 is DFQATT and CDR2 is SNEGSKA (reference sequence). V lost 3 bases, J lost 6 bases, and 12 bases lay in between. This CDR3 spans 12 amino acids. The CDR3 is CSASAGGREQYF. In nucleotides, the CDR3 is TGCAGTGCTAGTGCGGGCGGGCGCGAGCAGTACTTC.

The sample holds many counts of this clonotype. This chain links TRBV6-6 with TRBJ2-7; TRBD2 is a possible D gene (6 bases). Between the trimmed V and J ends, which lost 4 bases and 1 base, there was a span of 14 bases. The CDR3 spans 15 residues. CDR1 is MNHNY and CDR2 is SVGAGI in the germline V gene (reference sequence). CDR3 protein: CASSFKREKSYEQYF. The CDR3 DNA sequence: TGTGCCAGCAGTTTCAAACGGGAGAAATCCTACGAGCAGTACTTC.

This clonotype was found once. The junction does not match germline at one end; this may be a read error. This rearrangement joins TRBV20-1 to TRBJ2-6; a possible D gene is TRBD1 (5 bases). Germline-derived CDR1 and CDR2 are DFQATT and SNEGSKA (reference sequence). The CDR3 runs 15 residues. CDR3 sequence (DNA): TGCAGTGCTAGCAGCTTGGGGTCTGGGGCCAACGCCCTGACTTTC. Encoded protein: CSASSLGSGANALTF.

About this clonotype itself: Since a much larger clone is just one base distant, this may be a read error. The chain couples TRBV15 to TRBJ1-4; D gene ambiguous. This CDR3 is 15 amino acids long. Trimming took 1 base from V and 0 from J, leaving 6 bases between them. CDR1 is LNHNV, CDR2 YYDKDF, per germline (reference sequence). CDR3 nucleotide sequence: TGTGCCACCAGCAGAGGAGAGTCAACTAATGAAAAACTGTTTTTT. Amino acids: CATSRGESTNEKLFF. Full variable domain (rest looked up from reference TRBV15 and TRBJ1-4): DAMVIQNPRYQVTQFGKPVTLSCSQTLNHNVMYWYQQKSSQAPKLLFHYYDKDFNNEADTPDNFQSRRPNTSFCFLDIRSPGLGDTAMYLCATSRGESTNEKLFFGSGTQLSVL.

The chain's CDR3 is CATSDKGGGTQYF. The CDR3, as DNA: TGTGCCACCAGTGACAAGGGGGGGGGGACCCAGTACTTC. The V call is TRBV24-1, the J call TRBJ2-5; weak D call: TRBD2 (7 bases). CDR3 length: 13 amino acids. Trimming removed 4 bases from V and 7 bases from J, with 12 bases in between. The germline V gene has CDR1 KGHDR and CDR2 SFDVKD.

Ten or more counts support this clonotype. This chain uses TRBV10-3 with TRBJ1-6, with 11 nucleotides matching TRBD1. The CDR3 length is 15 residues. The germline V gene has CDR1 ENHRY and CDR2 SYGVKD. The junction had 12 bases not matched to a gene; V was cut back by 10 bases and J by 10 bases. CDR3 residues: CASEGWGQGESPLHF. CDR3 DNA: TGTGCCAGCGAGGGTTGGGGACAGGGGGAGTCACCCCTCCACTTT.

This clonotype came up many times. This rearrangement joins TRBV11-2 to TRBJ2-5, with TRBD1 identical over 10 bases. V was clipped by 5 bases and J by 3 bases; unmatched bases: 6. The CDR3 has 15 amino acids. Per the germline V gene, CDR1 is SGHAT and CDR2 is FQNNGV. CDR3 in amino acids: CASSLGQGMEETQYF. CDR3 nucleotide sequence: TGTGCCAGCAGCCTGGGACAGGGGATGGAAGAGACCCAGTACTTC.

V usage is TRBV19 and J usage is TRBJ2-7; D may be TRBD1 (6 bases). V was pared by 6 bases and J by 4 bases, with 19 bases between. The germline V gene has CDR1 LNHDA and CDR2 SQIVND (reference sequence). CDR3 length: 15 residues. CDR3 sequence reads: CASRLRGAVLYEQYF. The CDR3 DNA sequence: TGTGCCAGTAGGCTCAGGGGCGCCGTCCTATACGAGCAGTACTTC.

A note on this clonotype: A much larger clone differs by one base, so this may be a read error. V and J are TRBV25-1 and TRBJ1-2; D possibly corresponds to TRBD1 (6 bases). CDR1 MGHDK and CDR2 SYGVNS come from the germline V gene. This CDR3 is 13 amino acids long. CDR3 sequence (DNA): TGTGCCAGCAGCATAGGACAGACTTATGGCCACACCTTC. It codes for CASSIGQTYGHTF.

The chain couples TRBV29-1 to TRBJ1-4, with 8 bases that match TRBD1. The CDR3 contains 14 residues. Germline V gene sequence: CDR1 SQVTM, CDR2 ANQGSEA. Trimming cost V 4 bases and J 8 bases; bases outside gene matches: 9. The CDR3 here is CSVVLEGDREKLFF. CDR3 bases: TGCAGCGTTGTTTTGGAAGGGGACAGGGAAAAACTGTTTTTT.

This clonotype was seen at least ten times. This chain connects TRBV15 to TRBJ1-6, with D perhaps matching TRBD1 (6 bases). V lost 1 base to trimming and J lost 9 bases, with 19 bases between them. The CDR3 is 17 residues long. CDR1 is LNHNV and CDR2 is YYDKDF in the germline V gene (reference sequence). Here the CDR3 reads CATSRGFLGQGSSPLHF. As DNA, the CDR3 is TGTGCCACCAGCAGAGGTTTCTTAGGGCAGGGGAGTTCACCCCTCCACTTT.

This clonotype was seen ten or more times. V and J are TRBV2 and TRBJ1-5; TRBD1 agrees at 11 bases. This CDR3 comprises 15 residues. Trimming at V came to 4 bases and at J to 6 bases, leaving 5 bases not matched to a gene. CDR1 is SNHLY, CDR2 FYNNEI, per germline. CDR3 residues: CASSGTGGQGQPQHF. In nucleotides, the CDR3 is TGTGCCAGCAGTGGGACAGGGGGCCAAGGTCAGCCCCAGCATTTT.

This clonotype was recorded a few times. This chain uses TRBV18 with TRBJ1-1; D not resolved. Trimming stripped 3 bases from V and 7 bases from J, with 12 bases between. Germline-derived CDR1 and CDR2 are KGHSH and LQKENI. The CDR3 spans 13 residues. CDR3 nucleotides: TGTGCCAGCTCACCGGTTGGCGCGGTTGAAGCTTTCTTT. As protein: CASSPVGAVEAFF.

The sample holds many counts of this clonotype. V and J are TRBV5-4 and TRBJ2-7; D gene uncertain. The germline V gene has CDR1 SGHNT and CDR2 YYREEE (reference sequence). The CDR3 consists of 13 residues. The germline V and J ends were trimmed by 2 bases and 3 bases, with 9 bases remaining between them. CDR3 DNA sequence: TGTGCCAGCAGCTTAGCCGGTGTCTACGAGCAGTACTTC. Its translation is CASSLAGVYEQYF.

This chain connects TRBV11-2 to TRBJ2-6; tentatively, D is TRBD1 (6 bases). V lost 5 bases and J lost 5, with 13 bases in between. The CDR3 sequence is 15 residues long. CDR1 and CDR2 from the germline V gene are SGHAT and FQNNGV. The CDR3 DNA sequence: TGTGCCAGCAGCCCAACAGGGACCAGGGCCAACGTCCTGACTTTC. Protein: CASSPTGTRANVLTF.

The chain employs TRBV29-1 and TRBJ1-1, with D hard to call. Germline loops: CDR1 SQVTM, CDR2 ANQGSEA. The CDR3 has 14 residues. V was clipped by 7 bases and J by 1 base, with 16 bases between them. The CDR3 region is CSASRKVGNTEAFF. In nucleotides, the CDR3 is TGCAGCGCCAGCAGGAAAGTCGGGAACACTGAAGCTTTCTTT.

V and J are TRBV27 and TRBJ2-7; 9 bases are a match to TRBD1. This CDR3 spans 15 amino acids. The germline gives CDR1 MNHEY, CDR2 SMNVEV (reference sequence). V gave up 5 bases and J gave up 13 bases; unmatched junction bases: 18. CDR3 coding DNA: TGTGCCAGCAGTCCTCACCCCCCGAAGGACAGGGGCGGTTACTTC. Translation gives CASSPHPPKDRGGYF.

Concerning this clonotype itself: This sequence may be a read error, since a much larger clone differs from it by one base. Since the CDR3 does not end with the conserved phenylalanine or tryptophan, this likely comes from a read error. The DNA for the CDR3 is TGTGCTAGCAGCTTAGGGAAGGCTTACGAGCAGTACCTC. Translating it yields CASSLGKAYEQYL. V usage is TRBV7-9 and J usage is TRBJ2-7; D remains ambiguous. CDR3 length: 13 amino acids. Germline assignment: CDR1 SEHNR and CDR2 FQNEAQ (reference sequence).

This clonotype was observed at least ten times. The rearrangement uses TRBV29-1 and TRBJ2-7; the D call may be TRBD1 or TRBD2 (5 bases each). This CDR3 contains 11 residues. The germline V gene encodes CDR1 SQVTM and CDR2 ANQGSEA. V lost 5 bases to trimming and J lost 7 bases, with 12 bases between them. CDR3 DNA: TGCAGCGTTTTCTCCGAGGGGGAGCAGTACTTC. Protein product: CSVFSEGEQYF.

In regard to this clonotype: This may be a read error: a much more frequent sequence differs by one nucleotide. V usage is TRBV29-1 and J usage is TRBJ1-1; D is unresolved. The germline CDR1 and CDR2 sequences are SQVTM and ANQGSEA. Trimming stripped 7 bases from V and 7 bases from J, with 13 bases between. The CDR3 loop spans 11 amino acids. CDR3 residues: CSALRDSEAFF. For the CDR3, the DNA is TGCAGCGCTCTCCGGGATAGTGAAGCTTTCTTT.

The chain is built from TRBV7-9 and TRBJ1-4; unclear D gene. This CDR3 contains 13 residues. Looked up from germline, CDR1 is SEHNR and CDR2 is FQNEAQ (reference sequence). V lost 6 bases to trimming and J lost 4 bases, with 9 bases between them. The chain's CDR3 is CASSSRVNEKLFF. CDR3 DNA sequence: TGTGCCAGCAGTTCCCGGGTTAATGAAAAACTGTTTTTT.

This clonotype appeared many times. This sequence joins TRBV7-8 and TRBJ1-5; TRBD1 is a possible D gene (6 bases). Per the germline V gene, CDR1 is SGHVS and CDR2 is FQNEAQ. The CDR3 extends over 13 amino acids. V was clipped by 5 bases and J by 6 bases, with 11 bases between them. For the CDR3, the DNA is TGTGCCAGCAGCGGGGGCTCAGGTCAGCCCCAGCATTTT. Protein sequence: CASSGGSGQPQHF.